The source of this T cell receptor beta chain is a study of cytomegalovirus exposure and HLA in healthy donors. Across the study: Caucasian-associated ancestry cluster membership applied to just over 80% of some 400 genotyped donors. Study-wide results and limits: A later analysis reportedly found fewer N-insertions in an Asian-associated ancestry cluster than the roughly 670-donor mean. TCR beta V- and J-gene trimming, according to a later analysis, was linked to a missense DCLRE1C variant. CMV serostatus stood as the only immune exposure information on hand.

Comments on this clone: Its antigen remains unknown.

PCR involved 60 Vbeta and 13 Jbeta primers. This table comes from immunoSEQ multiplex PCR, and its TCRdb copy is limited to in-frame clones, with some not included. The sample holds 150,000 to 200,000 clones, about four fifths seen once. This CDR3 region has 17 residues. Looked up from germline, CDR1 is SEHNR and CDR2 is FQNEAQ (reference sequence). J gave up 0 bases and V 1 base, and 7 bases lay outside the gene matches. This chain links TRBV7-9 with TRBJ2-5; 8 bases match TRBD1. Material for sequencing was PBMCs. The receptor comes from a boy aged 5 to 17 in good health and CMV-seronegative. CDR3 amino acids: CASSLGRDRPYQETQYF. The CDR3 DNA reads TGTGCCAGCAGCTTAGGCCGGGACAGGCCTTACCAAGAGACCCAGTACTTC.